The clone carrying this TCR beta chain was observed many times. The sample is drawn from a study of prognosis after radiotherapy for stage I lung cancer. Turning to the study itself: As radiotherapy, SBRT was administered in 3 to 5 fractions with a biologically effective dose of at least 100 Gy. Alongside stereotactic body radiotherapy, concurrent therapy was given to no patient.

Multiplex PCR in two rounds served to amplify TCR beta CDR3 from genomic DNA. For every TRBV and TRBJ gene, a specific primer was used in first-round PCR. MiXCR, applied by TCRdb to the multiplex PCR reads, yields one record per CDR3 protein. This table has some 39,000 distinct CDR3 sequences, around a quarter appearing once. Every patient was node-negative on CT and PET/CT and lacked prior chemotherapy, radiotherapy or other malignancies. This TCR was recovered from a donor aged 50 or older with non-small cell lung cancer. This sample comprised PBMCs, obtained before or after stereotactic body radiation therapy (not recorded which).

CDR3 DNA: TGCAGTGCTAGCGGCCGGGGGAGCGACACTGAAGCTTTCTTT. Translated, it gives CSASGRGSDTEAFF. The J gene is TRBJ1-1, the V gene TRBV20-1; tentative D call: TRBD1 (5 bases). V shed 3 bases and J shed 3 bases, with 14 bases lying between them. Germline CDR1 DFQATT, CDR2 SNEGSKA (reference sequence). The CDR3 runs 14 residues.